This T cell receptor (beta chain) emerged from a study of T cell responses to AZD1222 COVID-19 vaccine. The assay was immunoSEQ multiplex PCR, and TCRdb's table has in-frame clones only and misses some. The table lists 100,000 to 120,000 clones, 70% to 90% of them singletons. General study points: Breadth and depth of Spike-specific TCRs rose after two AZD1222 doses.

Worth noting for this clone: Its antigen is still unknown.

V was cut by 3 bases and J by 3 bases, with 15 bases left in between. The CDR3 is made up of 16 amino acids. CDR1 and CDR2 (germline): KGHSH, LQKENI. The receptor's source is an adult who received the AZD1222 COVID-19 vaccine. The sequencing here drew on peripheral blood, taken 28 days after the second AZD1222 dose. The V gene is TRBV18, the J gene TRBJ2-1; the D gene is possibly TRBD1 (5 bases). In DNA, the CDR3 is TGTGCCAGCTCACCTAACAGCCCCAGGGACTACAATGAGCAGTTCTTC. Its protein is CASSPNSPRDYNEQFF.